Sequencing of this T cell receptor (beta chain) was carried out in a study of graft-versus-host responses after intestinal transplantation. The table lists this clone with a count of one. As yet, its antigen is unknown. V lost 4 bases and J 4 bases, leaving 7 bases between the germline ends. The germline V gene encodes CDR1 DFQATT and CDR2 SNEGSKA (reference sequence). The CDR3 length is 11 residues. Assay: immunoSEQ multiplex PCR; the TCRdb copy retains only in-frame clones and omits some. In the table there are around 110,000 clones, about 91% of which are singletons. This sequence joins TRBV20-1 and TRBJ2-5; the D is unclear. The source was unstimulated CD4+ T cells sorted from spleen or lymph node cells, collected before transplant. This TCR derives from a human donor who was the organ donor for an intestinal transplant. CDR3 sequence (DNA): TGCAGTGCTACCATTGGAGAGACCCAGTACTTC. As protein: CSATIGETQYF.